This TCR beta chain comes out of a study of T cells in Graves' hyperthyroidism and ophthalmopathy. RNA transcripts gave rise to amplified TCR beta CDR3 regions. A first-round RT-PCR of the TCR CDR3 used the HTBI primer set. TCRdb independently ran MiXCR on the multiplex PCR reads; one entry per CDR3 protein. The sample lists about 640,000 distinct CDR3 sequences; 20% to 25% were seen once. This clonotype was observed many times. CDR3 length equals 14 residues. Germline CDR1 is MNHEY and CDR2 is SMNVEV (reference sequence). V was pared by 10 bases and J by 3 bases, with 17 bases between. This clonotype was obtained from a man younger than 45 with Graves' ophthalmopathy. Sequenced material: blood. V gene TRBV27 combines with J gene TRBJ2-3, with D tentatively TRBD1 or TRBD2 (5 bases each). Written as DNA, the CDR3 is TGTGCCACTTCGACCGGGACGAGGACAGATACGCAGTATTTT. Residues: CATSTGTRTDTQYF.